This TCR beta chain stems from a study of cytomegalovirus exposure and HLA in healthy donors. Note on this clone: Its antigen is not known.

The PCR contained 60 Vbeta and 13 Jbeta primers. Methods used by the authors: Later analysis identified roughly 82 million unique TCR beta chains, 9 million to 13 million shared. Measured with immunoSEQ multiplex PCR; TCRdb has only the in-frame clones, and not every one. V and J calls and clone size are those listed in that table; D and trimming were worked out from the DNA. The sample has 110,000 to 150,000 clones; approximately 83% are singletons. The V gene lost 1 base and the J gene lost 0 bases, with 11 bases spanning the gap. The CDR3 length is 16 residues. The V gene's germline CDR1 is SGHVS and CDR2 FQNEAQ. Study results and limitations: A prior analysis recorded that most TCR beta V segments were productive about 90% or about 30% of the time. Among TCR beta chains, those listed as cytomegalovirus-associated numbered 164. It emerged from a later analysis that several of the most significant clusters appeared to be linked to common viral pathogens.

Sequencing was performed on PBMCs. This receptor was taken from a woman in her 40s in good health and CMV-seronegative. The rearrangement joins TRBV7-8 to TRBJ2-3, with a possible D match to TRBD2 (5 bases). The DNA of the CDR3 is TGTGCCAGCAGCTTAGGTATTAGACTAAGCACAGATACGCAGTATTTT. This translates into CASSLGIRLSTDTQYF.